This passage covers 18 T cell receptor beta chains from one sample sequenced in a study of blood T cell repertoires in COVID-19. Assay used: immunoSEQ multiplex PCR; TCRdb lists only in-frame clones, some missing. Of approximately 470,000 clones in the sample, about 85% were seen once. Input material: PBMCs or T cells enriched from blood (not recorded which). All receptors come from a woman under 30 who had recovered from COVID-19.

The rearrangement links TRBV2 to TRBJ1-2; possible D gene TRBD1, 5 bases. The CDR3 length is 13 residues. V was cut by 4 bases and J by 4 bases, with 10 bases left in between. Germline V gene sequence: CDR1 SNHLY, CDR2 FYNNEI. CDR3 protein: CASSGQLVYGYTF. The CDR3 DNA sequence: TGTGCCAGCAGTGGACAGCTAGTCTATGGCTACACCTTC.

This clone showed up just a few times. The V gene is TRBV30, the J gene TRBJ1-2; 12 bases match TRBD1. The germline CDR1 and CDR2 sequences are GTSNPN and SVGIG (reference sequence). Trimming cost V 2 bases and J 7 bases; bases outside gene matches: 5. The CDR3 runs to 14 residues. This CDR3 reads CAWSRDRGLGGYTF. CDR3 bases: TGTGCCTGGAGTCGGGACAGGGGGCTTGGTGGCTACACCTTC.

This clone was seen only once. The rearrangement joins TRBV6-4 to TRBJ1-3, with TRBD1 identical over 9 bases. The CDR3 is 17 amino acids. V lost 2 bases, J lost 6 bases, and 11 bases stayed unmatched. Germline-derived CDR1 and CDR2 are MRHNA and SNTAGT. CDR3 in amino acids: CASSDASGTGLQNTIYF. CDR3 coding DNA: TGTGCCAGCAGTGACGCCTCCGGGACAGGGCTCCAAAACACCATATATTTT.

This clone was found a few times. This sequence joins TRBV18 and TRBJ2-7; TRBD1 aligns across 8 bases. Germline trimming cut 0 bases from V and 5 bases from J; bases unmatched to any gene: 3. CDR3 length equals 14 residues. The germline CDR1 and CDR2 sequences are KGHSH and LQKENI. This chain's CDR3 is CASSPPGQGHEQYF. DNA of the CDR3: TGTGCCAGCTCACCACCTGGACAGGGACACGAGCAGTACTTC.

The chain is built from TRBV7-8 and TRBJ1-6; TRBD1 matches at 8 bases. Unmatched junction bases numbered 10, after V lost 5 bases and J lost 10 bases. Germline V gives CDR1 SGHVS, CDR2 FQNEAQ. This CDR3 contains 15 residues. The CDR3 DNA follows: TGTGCCAGCAGCCCGACAGGGGCAATGGGGTCACCCCTCCACTTT. Amino acids: CASSPTGAMGSPLHF.

The rearrangement links TRBV18 to TRBJ1-2, with 8 positions matching TRBD1. Unmatched junction bases numbered 7, after V lost 2 bases and J lost 8 bases. Germline loops: CDR1 KGHSH, CDR2 LQKENI. The CDR3 is made up of 14 amino acids. CDR3 in DNA: TGTGCCAGCTCACCAACCGGGACAGGACACGGCTACACCTTC. Amino acid sequence: CASSPTGTGHGYTF.

This clone has a handful of counts. The chain links TRBV10-1 to TRBJ2-7; 11 bases line up with TRBD1. CDR3 size: 15 residues. V shed 5 bases, J shed 6 bases, and the junction held 9 bases outside the gene matches. From germline, CDR1 is WNHNN and CDR2 SYGVQD (reference sequence). CDR3 sequence reads: CASSNWTGGFGEQYF. The CDR3 DNA reads TGCGCCAGCAGTAACTGGACAGGGGGCTTTGGCGAGCAGTACTTC.

The gene calls are TRBV5-5 and TRBJ1-1, with 7 bases that match TRBD1. Germline V lookup: CDR1 SGHKS, CDR2 YYEKEE (reference sequence). The CDR3 is 16 residues long. V lost 0 bases and J lost 1; bases outside the gene matches: 6. Written as DNA, the CDR3 is TGTGCCAGCAGCTTGGACTCCGGGACAGAGAACACTGAAGCTTTCTTT. It yields the protein CASSLDSGTENTEAFF.

The chain is built from TRBV27 and TRBJ2-1; 10 bases are shared with TRBD2. Germline V CDR1 and CDR2: MNHEY, SMNVEV (reference sequence). V trimming: 5 bases; J trimming: 6 bases; junction bases outside the gene matches: 10. CDR3 length: 16 residues. In DNA form, the CDR3 reads TGTGCCAGCAGTGGCAGAGCTAGCGGGGGCCCCAATGAGCAGTTCTTC. Amino acids: CASSGRASGGPNEQFF.

This chain uses TRBV11-3 with TRBJ1-2; TRBD1 aligns across 8 bases. The CDR3 has 18 amino acids. The ends lost 2 bases at V and 2 bases at J; junction bases unmatched: 13. The germline gives CDR1 SGHNT, CDR2 YENEEA. The CDR3 DNA follows: TGTGCCAGCAGCTTAAGGGGGACAGGACTATTGTTGAACTATGGCTACACCTTC. Its translation: CASSLRGTGLLLNYGYTF.

This rearrangement joins TRBV18 to TRBJ1-1; 7 bases fit TRBD1. There are 13 residues in the CDR3. Trimming at V came to 3 bases and at J to 7 bases, leaving 5 bases not matched to a gene. The germline CDR1 and CDR2 sequences are KGHSH and LQKENI. The CDR3 loop reads CASSPRGEDEAFF. CDR3 sequence (DNA): TGTGCCAGCTCACCCAGGGGGGAGGATGAAGCTTTCTTT.

This clone was seen only a few times. The genes are TRBV10-1 and TRBJ2-7, with 7 nucleotides matching TRBD1. Germline values: CDR1 WNHNN, CDR2 SYGVQD (reference sequence). This CDR3 is 14 amino acids long. J lost 6 bases, V lost 0 bases, and 5 bases had no gene match. CDR3 DNA: TGCGCCAGCAGTGAGTCAGGGGGCGGTGGCGAGCAGTACTTC. It yields the protein CASSESGGGGEQYF.

This sequence joins TRBV18 and TRBJ1-1, with a possible D match to TRBD1 (5 bases). In germline, CDR1 is KGHSH, CDR2 LQKENI. V lost 3 bases, J lost 3 bases, and 14 bases lay in between. The CDR3 totals 15 residues. The CDR3 loop is CASSPVRGQDTEAFF. The CDR3 nucleotides are TGTGCCAGCTCACCCGTGCGGGGCCAAGACACTGAAGCTTTCTTT.

The CDR3 region is CASSSPSGNQPQHF. DNA of the CDR3: TGTGCCAGCAGTTCTCCCTCGGGCAATCAGCCCCAGCATTTT. This rearrangement joins TRBV28 to TRBJ1-5; D uncertain. This CDR3 comprises 14 residues. CDR1 MDHEN and CDR2 SYDVKM come from the germline V gene. V shed 4 bases and J shed 2 bases, with 9 bases lying between them.

This clone was observed a few times. The chain combines TRBV11-3 with TRBJ2-7; TRBD1 is a possible D gene (5 bases). CDR1 and CDR2 from the germline V gene are SGHNT and YENEEA. V dropped 0 bases and J dropped 5 bases, with 5 bases sitting between them. This CDR3 has 12 amino acids. CDR3 sequence: CASSLEGDEQYF. The CDR3 region has the DNA TGTGCCAGCAGCTTAGAAGGGGACGAGCAGTACTTC.

This chain connects TRBV28 to TRBJ1-6; D remains unclear. Germline CDR1 is MDHEN and CDR2 is SYDVKM. Trimming cost V 6 bases and J 6 bases, with 6 bases left between them. This CDR3 region has 12 residues. DNA for the CDR3: TGTGCCAGCAGCGGTTTTAATTCACCCCTCCACTTT. It specifies CASSGFNSPLHF.

The genes are TRBV2 and TRBJ1-2, with no clear D. This CDR3 has 17 residues. Looked up from germline, CDR1 is SNHLY and CDR2 is FYNNEI. Trimming took 2 bases from V and 6 from J, leaving 22 bases between them. CDR3 DNA sequence: TGTGCCAGCAGTGAATCCCCCTTGAGGAGGAAGTGGAATGGCTACACCTTC. Residues: CASSESPLRRKWNGYTF.

V is TRBV30 and J is TRBJ1-2; 7 positions agree with TRBD1. The V segment lost 4 bases and the J segment 2 bases; nucleotides outside the gene matches: 7. Looked up from germline, CDR1 is GTSNPN and CDR2 is SVGIG (reference sequence). CDR3 length equals 14 residues. CDR3 region: CAWNKGAENYGYTF. The CDR3, as DNA: TGTGCCTGGAATAAGGGGGCTGAGAACTATGGCTACACCTTC.